A selection of T cell receptor beta chains follows, all from one sample in a study of blood T cell repertoires in COVID-19. The data were produced by immunoSEQ multiplex PCR, yet TCRdb's version contains in-frame clones alone and is incomplete. This table holds a few hundred thousand clones, around 87% found once. Sequencing was done on a sample of peripheral blood. The source is a woman aged 55-69 years with COVID-19, enrolled during active disease. Each CDR3 is given with its conserved first and last residue. The D gene is left open where the match is weak. Size is omitted from some rows. Given values are once, few, many or a class for expanded clones.

D gene	V gene	J gene	clone size	CDR3 DNA	CDR3 protein
.	TRBV2	TRBJ1-1	.	TGTGCCAGCAGTGAAGGACAAACTGAAGCTTTCTTT	CASSEGQTEAFF
TRBD1	TRBV7-3	TRBJ1-6	.	TGTGCCAGCAGCCTAGAACAGGGGGCTACCCTCCACTTT	CASSLEQGATLHF
TRBD1	TRBV12-3/TRBV12-4	TRBJ1-4	.	TGTGCCAGCAGTTTCGGACAGGGTGAAAAACTGTTTTTT	CASSFGQGEKLFF
.	TRBV9	TRBJ1-6	.	TGTGCCAGCAGCGGAGACAGTAATTCACCCCTCCACTTT	CASSGDSNSPLHF
.	TRBV4-1	TRBJ1-1	.	TGCGCCAGCAGCCAAGATTACAGGCCCATGAACACTGAAGCTTTCTTT	CASSQDYRPMNTEAFF
.	TRBV10-3	TRBJ1-2	.	TGTGCCATCAGTGCGACAGCGACTAACTATGGCTACACCTTC	CAISATATNYGYTF
TRBD1	TRBV6-6	TRBJ1-1	.	TGTGCCAGCAGAGGGACAGAAACCTCGAACACTGAAGCTTTCTTT	CASRGTETSNTEAFF
TRBD1	TRBV2	TRBJ1-5	.	TGTGCCAGCGACGGACAGGGTAATCAGCCCCAGCATTTT	CASDGQGNQPQHF
.	TRBV20-1	TRBJ2-1	once	TGCAGTGTTAGTGGAGAGGACCGGGACTTACCCAATGAGCAGTTCTTC	CSVSGEDRDLPNEQFF
.	TRBV7-2	TRBJ1-1	.	TGTGCCAGCAGCTTAGTGGTGCGTGGCACTGAAGCTTTCTTT	CASSLVVRGTEAFF
TRBD1	TRBV6-5	TRBJ1-6	.	TGTGCCAGCAGCCCCAGGGGGGATAATTCACCCCTCCACTTT	CASSPRGDNSPLHF
TRBD1	TRBV5-8	TRBJ2-7	.	TGTGCCAGCAGTTTGACAGGGGCCTACGAGCAGTACTTC	CASSLTGAYEQYF
.	TRBV6-2/TRBV6-3	TRBJ1-2	.	TGTGCCAGCAGTACACGGACCCGGGGGGTCGCAGGCTATGGCTACACCTTC	CASSTRTRGVAGYGYTF
.	TRBV6-5	TRBJ2-2	.	TGTGCCAGCAGCCAAAAAGCCGTAAACACCGGGGAGCTGTTTTTT	CASSQKAVNTGELFF
.	TRBV5-1	TRBJ2-5	.	TGCGCCAGCAGCCCCGTGGAAGGGGGGACCCAGTACTTC	CASSPVEGGTQYF
TRBD1	TRBV15	TRBJ1-2	few	TGTGCCACCAGCAGGGGACAGGCCGCTTCGACCTATGGCTACACCTTC	CATSRGQAASTYGYTF
.	TRBV19	TRBJ2-1	few	TGTGCCAGTAGTATTGAACTCGCCTCCTACAATGAGCAGTTCTTC	CASSIELASYNEQFF
.	TRBV12-3/TRBV12-4	TRBJ1-2	.	TGTGCCAGCAGTACACAGGGCCGCAACGGCTACACCTTC	CASSTQGRNGYTF
TRBD1	TRBV18	TRBJ2-3	.	TGTGCCAGCTCACCGACGGGACAGGCCCACACAGATACGCAGTATTTT	CASSPTGQAHTDTQYF
TRBD2	TRBV5-1	TRBJ2-1	.	TGCGCCAGCAGCCCGACTAGCGGGGGGACCTACAATGAGCAGTTCTTC	CASSPTSGGTYNEQFF
.	TRBV15	TRBJ1-6	.	TGTGCCACCAGCTTAACCTATAATTCACCCCTCCACTTT	CATSLTYNSPLHF
.	TRBV11-3	TRBJ2-7	.	TGTGCCAGCAGCTTAGGCGGCAGTTCCTACGAGCAGTACTTC	CASSLGGSSYEQYF
.	TRBV6-2/TRBV6-3	TRBJ2-1	.	TGTGCCAGCAGTGGGGGGGGCACCTCCTACAATGAGCAGTTCTTC	CASSGGGTSYNEQFF
.	TRBV19	TRBJ1-4	.	TGTGCCAGTAGTATAGATTCACGGGTCGGGGTGGGAGAAAAACTGTTTTTT	CASSIDSRVGVGEKLFF
TRBD1	TRBV5-1	TRBJ1-1	.	TGCGCCAGCAGCTTGTGGACAGGGGGACCCACTGAAGCTTTCTTT	CASSLWTGGPTEAFF
TRBD2	TRBV5-4	TRBJ2-5	.	TGTGCCAGCAGCCTGAGGACTAGCGGACAAGAGACCCAGTACTTC	CASSLRTSGQETQYF
.	TRBV7-2	TRBJ2-3	.	TGTGCCAGCAGCTTAATCCCCTCCAGGGGATCCACAGATACGCAGTATTTT	CASSLIPSRGSTDTQYF
.	TRBV25-1	TRBJ2-2	.	TGTGCCAGCAGGGAGACCGCGCAGACCGGGGAGCTGTTTTTT	CASRETAQTGELFF
.	TRBV10-3	TRBJ2-2	.	TGTGCCATCAGTGTGGGCAGGGGTCCCACCGGGGAGCTGTTTTTT	CAISVGRGPTGELFF
TRBD1	TRBV2	TRBJ1-3	few	TGTGCCAGCGGGACAGGGCGTTCTGGAAACACCATATATTTT	CASGTGRSGNTIYF
TRBD1	TRBV30	TRBJ1-4	.	TGTGCTTCCGACAGGGGAAGGGATGAAAAACTGTTTTTT	CASDRGRDEKLFF
.	TRBV7-2	TRBJ1-4	.	TGTGCCAGCAGCCCCGCAGGGGCGAATGAAAAACTGTTTTTT	CASSPAGANEKLFF
TRBD1	TRBV6-5	TRBJ1-1	.	TGTGCCAGCAGTTACACCGGACAGGCGTTATATCCGGCTTTCTTT	CASSYTGQALYPAFF